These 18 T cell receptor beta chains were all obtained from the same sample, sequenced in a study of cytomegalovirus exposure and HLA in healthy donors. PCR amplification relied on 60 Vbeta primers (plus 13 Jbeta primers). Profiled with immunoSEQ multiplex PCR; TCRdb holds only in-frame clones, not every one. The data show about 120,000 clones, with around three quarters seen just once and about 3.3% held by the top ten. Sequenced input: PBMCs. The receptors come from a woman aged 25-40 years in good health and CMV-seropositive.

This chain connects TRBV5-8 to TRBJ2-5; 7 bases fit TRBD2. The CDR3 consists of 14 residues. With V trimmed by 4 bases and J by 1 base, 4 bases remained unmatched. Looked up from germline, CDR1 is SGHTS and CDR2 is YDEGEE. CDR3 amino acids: CASSRREGQETQYF. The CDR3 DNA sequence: TGTGCCAGCAGCCGCAGGGAGGGCCAAGAGACCCAGTACTTC.

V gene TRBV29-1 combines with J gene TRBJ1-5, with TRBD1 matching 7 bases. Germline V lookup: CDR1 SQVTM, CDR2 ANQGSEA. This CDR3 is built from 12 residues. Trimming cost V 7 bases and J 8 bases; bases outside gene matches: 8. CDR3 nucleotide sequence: TGCAGCGCCCGACAGGGCATGGAGCCCCAGCATTTT. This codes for CSARQGMEPQHF.

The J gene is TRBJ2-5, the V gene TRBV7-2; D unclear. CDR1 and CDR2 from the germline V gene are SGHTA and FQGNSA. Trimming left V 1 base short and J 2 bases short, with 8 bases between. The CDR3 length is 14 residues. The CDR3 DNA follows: TGTGCCAGCAGCTTAGGAGGCAGACAAGAGACCCAGTACTTC. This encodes CASSLGGRQETQYF. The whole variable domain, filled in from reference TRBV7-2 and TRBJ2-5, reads GAGVSQSPSNKVTEKGKDVELRCDPISGHTALYWYRQSLGQGLEFLIYFQGNSAPDKSGLPSDRFSAERTGGSVSTLTIQRTQQEDSAVYLCASSLGGRQETQYFGPGTRLLVL.

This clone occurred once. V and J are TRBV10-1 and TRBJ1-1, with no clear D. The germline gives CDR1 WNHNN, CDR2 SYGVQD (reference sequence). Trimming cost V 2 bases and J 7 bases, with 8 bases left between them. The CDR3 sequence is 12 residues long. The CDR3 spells CASSENDFEAFF. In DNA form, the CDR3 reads TGCGCCAGCAGTGAGAACGACTTTGAAGCTTTCTTT.

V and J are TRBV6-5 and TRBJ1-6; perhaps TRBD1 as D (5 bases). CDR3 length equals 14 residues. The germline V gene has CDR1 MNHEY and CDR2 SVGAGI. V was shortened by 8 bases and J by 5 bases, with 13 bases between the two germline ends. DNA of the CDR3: TGTGCCAGCGGGGGGTTTAGTGATAATTCACCCCTCCACTTT. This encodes CASGGFSDNSPLHF.

For the CDR3, the DNA is TGTGCCAGCAGCTTAATCCCAGAGGGCTACGAGCAGTACTTC. As protein: CASSLIPEGYEQYF. V and J are TRBV13 and TRBJ2-7; the D gene is possibly TRBD2 (5 bases). CDR1 and CDR2 (germline): PRHDT, FYEKMQ (reference sequence). The V gene lost 2 bases and the J gene lost 3 bases, with 11 bases spanning the gap. This CDR3 contains 14 residues.

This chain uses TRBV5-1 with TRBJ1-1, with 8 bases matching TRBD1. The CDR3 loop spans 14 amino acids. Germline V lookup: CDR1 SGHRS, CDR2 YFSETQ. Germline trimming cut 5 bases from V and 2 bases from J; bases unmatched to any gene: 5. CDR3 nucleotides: TGCGCCAGCAGTAAGGGACAGGCCAACACTGAAGCTTTCTTT. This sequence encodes CASSKGQANTEAFF.

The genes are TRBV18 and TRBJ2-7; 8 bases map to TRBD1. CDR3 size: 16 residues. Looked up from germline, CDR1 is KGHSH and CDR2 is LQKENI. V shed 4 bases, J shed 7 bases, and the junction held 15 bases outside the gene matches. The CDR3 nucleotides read TGTGCCAGCTCACACCCCGGGGCAGGGGGCAAGGAGGAGCAGTACTTC. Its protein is CASSHPGAGGKEEQYF.

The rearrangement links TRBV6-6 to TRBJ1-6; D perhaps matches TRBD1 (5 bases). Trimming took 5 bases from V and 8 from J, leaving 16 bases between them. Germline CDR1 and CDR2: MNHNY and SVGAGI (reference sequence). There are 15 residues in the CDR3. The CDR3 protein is CASSTDSFRDSPLHF. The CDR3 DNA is TGTGCCAGCAGTACCGATTCTTTCAGGGATTCACCCCTCCACTTT.

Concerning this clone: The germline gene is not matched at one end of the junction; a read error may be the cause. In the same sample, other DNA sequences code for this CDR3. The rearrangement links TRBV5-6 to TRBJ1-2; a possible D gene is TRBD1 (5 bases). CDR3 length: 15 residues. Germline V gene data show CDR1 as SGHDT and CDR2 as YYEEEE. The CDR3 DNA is TGCGCCAGCAGCTTGGGTCGGCAGGGAAATAGTGGCTACACCTTC. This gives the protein CASSLGRQGNSGYTF. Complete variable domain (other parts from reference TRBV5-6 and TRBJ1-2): DAGVTQSPTHLIKTRGQQVTLRCSPKSGHDTVSWYQQALGQGPQFIFQYYEEEERQRGNFPDRFSGHQFPNYSSELNVNALLLGDSALYLCASSLGRQGNSGYTFGSGTRLTVV.

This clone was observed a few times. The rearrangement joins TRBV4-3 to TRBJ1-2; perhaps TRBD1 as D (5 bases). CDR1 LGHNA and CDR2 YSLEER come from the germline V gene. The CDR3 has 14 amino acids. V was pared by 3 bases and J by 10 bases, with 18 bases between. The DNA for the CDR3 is TGCGCCAGCAGCCATCTCCGGTCGGGGGAAGTCTACACCTTC. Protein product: CASSHLRSGEVYTF.

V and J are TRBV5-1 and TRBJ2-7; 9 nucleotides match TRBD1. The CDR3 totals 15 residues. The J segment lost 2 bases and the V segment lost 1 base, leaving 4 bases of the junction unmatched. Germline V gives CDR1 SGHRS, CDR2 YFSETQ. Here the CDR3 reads CASSLIQGATYEQYF. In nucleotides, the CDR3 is TGCGCCAGCAGCTTGATACAGGGGGCCACCTACGAGCAGTACTTC.

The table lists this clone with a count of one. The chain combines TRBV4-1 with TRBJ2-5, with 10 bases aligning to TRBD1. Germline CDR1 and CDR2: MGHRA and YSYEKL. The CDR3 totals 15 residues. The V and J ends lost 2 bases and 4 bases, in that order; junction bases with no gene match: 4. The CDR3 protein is CASSQRGTGAETQYF. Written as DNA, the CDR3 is TGCGCCAGCAGCCAAAGGGGGACAGGGGCAGAGACCCAGTACTTC.

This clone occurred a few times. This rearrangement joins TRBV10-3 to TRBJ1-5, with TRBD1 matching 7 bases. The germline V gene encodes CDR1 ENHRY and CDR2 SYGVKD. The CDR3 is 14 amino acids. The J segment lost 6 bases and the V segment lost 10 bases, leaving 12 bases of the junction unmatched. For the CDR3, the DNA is TGTGCCACCCGGCTCGACAGGGAAAGTCAGCCCCAGCATTTT. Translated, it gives CATRLDRESQPQHF.

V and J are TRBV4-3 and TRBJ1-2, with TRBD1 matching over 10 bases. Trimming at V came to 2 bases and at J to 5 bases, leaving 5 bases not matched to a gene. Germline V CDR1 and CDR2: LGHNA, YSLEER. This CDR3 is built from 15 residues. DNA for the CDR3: TGCGCCAGCAGCCAACATGGACAGGGGGGATATGGCTACACCTTC. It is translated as CASSQHGQGGYGYTF.

CDR3 region: CASRNTGTSSYEQYF. Here the CDR3 DNA reads TGTGCCAGCAGGAACACAGGGACCAGCTCCTACGAGCAGTACTTC. The chain combines TRBV6-1 with TRBJ2-7, with D possibly matching TRBD1 (6 bases). V lost 6 bases to trimming and J lost 0 bases, with 15 bases between them. Germline V gives CDR1 MNHNS, CDR2 SASEGT. The CDR3 loop spans 15 amino acids.

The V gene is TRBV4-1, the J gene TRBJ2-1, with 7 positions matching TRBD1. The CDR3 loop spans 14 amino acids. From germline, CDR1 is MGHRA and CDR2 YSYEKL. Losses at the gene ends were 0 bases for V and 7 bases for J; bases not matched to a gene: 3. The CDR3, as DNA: TGCGCCAGCAGCCAAGAAGGGGGCTGGAATGAGCAGTTCTTC. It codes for CASSQEGGWNEQFF.

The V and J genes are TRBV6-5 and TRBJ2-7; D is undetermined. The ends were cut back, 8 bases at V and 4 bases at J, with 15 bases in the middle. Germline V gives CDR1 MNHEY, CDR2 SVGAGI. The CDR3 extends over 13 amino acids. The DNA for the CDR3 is TGTGCCAGCGGCATGGCGACTTTGTACGAGCAGTACTTC. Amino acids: CASGMATLYEQYF.